This T cell receptor beta chain was profiled in a study of blood T cell repertoires in COVID-19. Across the study: Donors in the United States, Italy and Spain gave samples during acute or convalescent COVID-19.

The method was immunoSEQ multiplex PCR; TCRdb's version includes in-frame clones alone and lacks a portion of them. The table records just over 250,000 clones, under 90% of them present only once. Trimming cost V 4 bases and J 7 bases, with 15 bases left between them. Germline V gene data show CDR1 as SGDLS and CDR2 as YYNGEE. This CDR3 is built from 14 residues. Residents of about 25 US areas, aged roughly 18 to 89 years, made up the participants. Participants' reported clinical history set cohort assignment. The sequence derives from a man aged 25-40 years with acute COVID-19. The source material was PBMCs or T cells enriched from blood (not recorded which). The chain has TRBV9 and TRBJ1-5; D gene uncertain. The CDR3 nucleotides read TGTGCCAGCAGCCCGCTACTATCGGGGCAGCCCCAGCATTTT. It codes for CASSPLLSGQPQHF.